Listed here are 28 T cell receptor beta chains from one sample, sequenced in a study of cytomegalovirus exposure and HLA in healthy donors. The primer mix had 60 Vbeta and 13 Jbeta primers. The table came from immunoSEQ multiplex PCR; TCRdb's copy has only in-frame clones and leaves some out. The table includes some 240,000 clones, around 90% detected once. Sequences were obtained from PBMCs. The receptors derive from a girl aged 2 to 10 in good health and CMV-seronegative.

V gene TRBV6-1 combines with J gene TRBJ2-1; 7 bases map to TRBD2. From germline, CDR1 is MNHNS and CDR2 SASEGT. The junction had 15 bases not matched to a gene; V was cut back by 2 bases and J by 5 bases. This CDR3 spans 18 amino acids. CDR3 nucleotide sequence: TGTGCCAGCAGTGAACGTGTGGCTGGCGGGAGAAGAGACAATGAGCAGTTCTTC. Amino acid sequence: CASSERVAGGRRDNEQFF.

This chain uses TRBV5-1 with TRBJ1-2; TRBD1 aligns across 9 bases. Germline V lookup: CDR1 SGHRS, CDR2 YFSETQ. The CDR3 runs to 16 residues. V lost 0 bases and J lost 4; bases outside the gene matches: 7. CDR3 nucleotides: TGCGCCAGCAGCTTGGCCCGGGACAGGGACACCTATGGCTACACCTTC. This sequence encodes CASSLARDRDTYGYTF.

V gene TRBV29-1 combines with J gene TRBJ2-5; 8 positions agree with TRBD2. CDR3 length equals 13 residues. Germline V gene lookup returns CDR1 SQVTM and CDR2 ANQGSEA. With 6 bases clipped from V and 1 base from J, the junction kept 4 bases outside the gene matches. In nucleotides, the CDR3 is TGCAGCGTCGGACTAGCAGTCCAAGAGACCCAGTACTTC. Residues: CSVGLAVQETQYF.

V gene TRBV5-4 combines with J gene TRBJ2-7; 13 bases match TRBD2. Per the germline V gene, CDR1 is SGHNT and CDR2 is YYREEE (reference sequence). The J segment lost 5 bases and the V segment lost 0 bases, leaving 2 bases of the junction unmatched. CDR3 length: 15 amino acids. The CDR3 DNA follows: TGTGCCAGCAGCTTGGTCGGGACTAGCGGGAACGAGCAGTACTTC. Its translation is CASSLVGTSGNEQYF.

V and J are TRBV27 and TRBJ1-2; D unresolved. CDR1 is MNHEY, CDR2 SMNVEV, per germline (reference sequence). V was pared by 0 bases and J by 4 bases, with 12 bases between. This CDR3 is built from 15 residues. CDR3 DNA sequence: TGTGCCAGCAGTTTATCTTTCGGCGGAACCTATGGCTACACCTTC. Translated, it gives CASSLSFGGTYGYTF.

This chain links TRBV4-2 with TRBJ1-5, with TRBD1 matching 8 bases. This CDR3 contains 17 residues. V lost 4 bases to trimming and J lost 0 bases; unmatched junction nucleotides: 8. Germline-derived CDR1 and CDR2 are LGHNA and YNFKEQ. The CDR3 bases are TGTGCCAGCAGCCTCGGACAGGGTGGAGGTAGCAATCAGCCCCAGCATTTT. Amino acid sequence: CASSLGQGGGSNQPQHF.

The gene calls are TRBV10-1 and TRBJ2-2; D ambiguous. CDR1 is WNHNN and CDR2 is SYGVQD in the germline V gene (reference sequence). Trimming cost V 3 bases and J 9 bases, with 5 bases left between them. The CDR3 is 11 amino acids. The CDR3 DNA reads TGCGCCAGCAGTGATAGCCGGGAGCTGTTTTTT. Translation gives CASSDSRELFF.

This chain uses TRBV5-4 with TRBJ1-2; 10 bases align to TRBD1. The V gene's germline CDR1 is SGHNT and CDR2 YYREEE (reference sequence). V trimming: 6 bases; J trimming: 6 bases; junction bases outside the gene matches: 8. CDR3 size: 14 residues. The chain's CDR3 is CASTVTGGMDGYTF. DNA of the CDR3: TGTGCCAGCACCGTGACAGGGGGCATGGATGGCTACACCTTC.

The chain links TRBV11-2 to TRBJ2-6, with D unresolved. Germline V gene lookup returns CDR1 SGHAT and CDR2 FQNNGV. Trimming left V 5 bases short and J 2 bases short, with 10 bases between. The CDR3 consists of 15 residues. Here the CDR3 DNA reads TGTGCCAGCAGCCTGGCCATTACTGGGGCCAACGTCCTGACTTTC. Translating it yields CASSLAITGANVLTF.

Here the CDR3 DNA reads TGTGCCAGCAGAGATGATTCAGCAGATACGCAGTATTTT. Translating it yields CASRDDSADTQYF. V usage is TRBV2 and J usage is TRBJ2-3, with D uncertain. The length of the CDR3 is 13 residues. Trimming cost V 6 bases and J 4 bases, with 11 bases left between them. Germline-derived CDR1 and CDR2 are SNHLY and FYNNEI.

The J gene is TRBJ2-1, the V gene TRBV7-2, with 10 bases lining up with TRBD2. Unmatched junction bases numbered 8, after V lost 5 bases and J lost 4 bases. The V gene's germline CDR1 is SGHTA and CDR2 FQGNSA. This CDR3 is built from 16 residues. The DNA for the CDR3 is TGTGCCAGCAGCGAGGCGGCTAGCGGGGGTTACAATGAGCAGTTCTTC. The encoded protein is CASSEAASGGYNEQFF.

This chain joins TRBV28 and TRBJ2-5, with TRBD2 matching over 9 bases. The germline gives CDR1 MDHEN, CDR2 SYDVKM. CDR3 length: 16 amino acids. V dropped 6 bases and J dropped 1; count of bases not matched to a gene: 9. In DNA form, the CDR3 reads TGTGCCAGCAGGGGGGGTAGCGGGGGAGCCCAAGAGACCCAGTACTTC. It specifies CASRGGSGGAQETQYF.

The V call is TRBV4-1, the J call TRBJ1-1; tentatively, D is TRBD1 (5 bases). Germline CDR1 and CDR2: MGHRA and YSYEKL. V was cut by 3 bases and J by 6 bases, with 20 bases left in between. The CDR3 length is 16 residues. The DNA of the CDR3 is TGCGCCAGCAGCCAGATATGGGGAAAGGGGATCCCTGAAGCTTTCTTT. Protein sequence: CASSQIWGKGIPEAFF.

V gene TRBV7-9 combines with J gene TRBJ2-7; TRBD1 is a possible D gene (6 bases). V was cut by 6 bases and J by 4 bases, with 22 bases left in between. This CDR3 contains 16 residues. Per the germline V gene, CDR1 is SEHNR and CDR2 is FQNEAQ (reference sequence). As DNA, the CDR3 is TGTGCCAGCAGTTCTCAAGACAGGACCAGAGGGTACGAGCAGTACTTC. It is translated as CASSSQDRTRGYEQYF.

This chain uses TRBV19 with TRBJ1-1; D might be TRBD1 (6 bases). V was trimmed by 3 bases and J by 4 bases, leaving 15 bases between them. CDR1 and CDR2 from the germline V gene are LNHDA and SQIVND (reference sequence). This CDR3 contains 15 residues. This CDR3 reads CASSIGQQGGTEAFF. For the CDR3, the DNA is TGTGCCAGTAGTATCGGTCAACAAGGGGGCACTGAAGCTTTCTTT.

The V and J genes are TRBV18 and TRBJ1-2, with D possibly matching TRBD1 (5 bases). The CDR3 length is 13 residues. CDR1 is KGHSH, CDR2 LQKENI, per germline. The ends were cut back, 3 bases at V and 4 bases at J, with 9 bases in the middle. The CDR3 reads CASSPTDLYGYTF. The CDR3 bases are TGTGCCAGCTCACCGACAGATCTCTATGGCTACACCTTC.

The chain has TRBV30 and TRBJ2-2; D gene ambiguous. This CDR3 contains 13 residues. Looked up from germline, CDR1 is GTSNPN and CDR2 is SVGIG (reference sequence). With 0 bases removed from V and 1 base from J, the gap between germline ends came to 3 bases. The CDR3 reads CAWSVMNTGELFF. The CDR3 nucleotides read TGTGCCTGGAGTGTCATGAACACCGGGGAGCTGTTTTTT.

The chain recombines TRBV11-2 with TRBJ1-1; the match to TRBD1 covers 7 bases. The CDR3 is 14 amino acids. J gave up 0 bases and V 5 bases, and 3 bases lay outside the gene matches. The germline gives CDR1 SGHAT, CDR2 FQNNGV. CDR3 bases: TGTGCCAGCAGCGGAGACAGGGTGAACACTGAAGCTTTCTTT. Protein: CASSGDRVNTEAFF.

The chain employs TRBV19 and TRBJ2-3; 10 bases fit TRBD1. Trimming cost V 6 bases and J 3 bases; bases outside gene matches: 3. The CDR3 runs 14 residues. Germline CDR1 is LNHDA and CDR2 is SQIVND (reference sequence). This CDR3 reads CASSDRGRTDTQYF. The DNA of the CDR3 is TGTGCCAGTAGCGACAGGGGGCGGACAGATACGCAGTATTTT.

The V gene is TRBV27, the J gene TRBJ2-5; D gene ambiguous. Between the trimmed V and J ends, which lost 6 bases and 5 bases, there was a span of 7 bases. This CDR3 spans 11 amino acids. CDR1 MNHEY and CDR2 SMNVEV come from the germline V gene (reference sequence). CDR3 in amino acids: CASSPLETQYF. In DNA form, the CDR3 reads TGTGCCAGCAGCCCCCTGGAGACCCAGTACTTC.

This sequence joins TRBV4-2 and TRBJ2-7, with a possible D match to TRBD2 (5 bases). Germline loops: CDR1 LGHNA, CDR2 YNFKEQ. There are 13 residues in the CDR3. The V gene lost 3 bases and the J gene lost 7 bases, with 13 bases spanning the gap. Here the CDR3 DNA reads TGTGCCAGCAGCCATGGGAGCCCTAGAGAGCAGTACTTC. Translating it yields CASSHGSPREQYF.

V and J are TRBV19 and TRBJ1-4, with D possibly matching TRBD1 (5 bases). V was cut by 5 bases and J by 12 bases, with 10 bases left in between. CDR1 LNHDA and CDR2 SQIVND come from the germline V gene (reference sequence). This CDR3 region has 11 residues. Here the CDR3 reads CASSSRAELFF. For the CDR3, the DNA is TGTGCCAGTAGTTCCAGGGCGGAACTGTTTTTT.

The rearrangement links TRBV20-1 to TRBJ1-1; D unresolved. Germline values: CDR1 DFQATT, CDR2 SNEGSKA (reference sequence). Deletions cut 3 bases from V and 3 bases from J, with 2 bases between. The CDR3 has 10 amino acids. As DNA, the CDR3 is TGCAGTGCTAGCGACACTGAAGCTTTCTTT. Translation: CSASDTEAFF.

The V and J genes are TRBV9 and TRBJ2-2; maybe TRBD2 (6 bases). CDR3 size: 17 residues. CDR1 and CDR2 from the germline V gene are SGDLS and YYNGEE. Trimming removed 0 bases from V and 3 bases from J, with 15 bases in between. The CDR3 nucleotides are TGTGCCAGCAGCGTAGTCGGGCGGGATAAGGACACCGGGGAGCTGTTTTTT. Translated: CASSVVGRDKDTGELFF. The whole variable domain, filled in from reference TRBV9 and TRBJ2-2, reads DSGVTQTPKHLITATGQRVTLRCSPRSGDLSVYWYQQSLDQGLQFLIQYYNGEERAKGNILERFSAQQFPDLHSELNLSSLELGDSALYFCASSVVGRDKDTGELFFGEGSRLTVL.

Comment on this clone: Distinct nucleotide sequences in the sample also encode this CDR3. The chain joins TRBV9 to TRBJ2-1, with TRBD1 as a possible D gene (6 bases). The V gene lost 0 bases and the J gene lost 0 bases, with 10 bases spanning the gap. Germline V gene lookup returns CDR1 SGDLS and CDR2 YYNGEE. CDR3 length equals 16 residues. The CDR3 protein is CASSVVGGSSYNEQFF. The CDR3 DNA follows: TGTGCCAGCAGCGTAGTAGGGGGAAGCTCCTACAATGAGCAGTTCTTC.

CDR3 sequence reads: CASSASPGLAGAYEQYF. The CDR3 DNA is TGTGCCAGCAGCGCTTCCCCGGGACTAGCGGGGGCCTACGAGCAGTACTTC. This chain joins TRBV9 and TRBJ2-7; 14 bases line up with TRBD2. CDR1 and CDR2 (germline): SGDLS, YYNGEE. After removal of 3 bases from V and 2 bases from J, the junction contained 7 bases not matched to a gene. This CDR3 region has 17 residues.

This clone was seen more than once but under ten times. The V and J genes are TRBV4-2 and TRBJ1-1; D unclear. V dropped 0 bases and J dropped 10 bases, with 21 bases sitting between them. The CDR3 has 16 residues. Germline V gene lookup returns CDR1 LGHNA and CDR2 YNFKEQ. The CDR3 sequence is CASSQDLEGGSILAFF. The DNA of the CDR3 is TGTGCCAGCAGCCAAGATTTAGAGGGCGGCAGTATTTTAGCTTTCTTT.

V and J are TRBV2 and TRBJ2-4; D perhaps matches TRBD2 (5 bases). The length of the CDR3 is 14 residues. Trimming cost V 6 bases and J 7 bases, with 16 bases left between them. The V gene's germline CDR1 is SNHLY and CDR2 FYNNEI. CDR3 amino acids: CASSDELDFNIQYF. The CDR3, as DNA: TGTGCCAGCAGCGATGAACTAGATTTTAACATTCAGTACTTC.